The clone carrying this T cell receptor beta chain has a single count. What it binds is not known. This sample was included in a study of shared clonotypes between healthy human individuals. The study, taken as a whole, reports: Around 4.7% was the fraction of naive CD4 clonotypes found shared across a handful of donors.

Each replicate PCR on the sorted subsets used about 220 ng DNA (around 30,000 T cell genomes). Some clones are missing from TCRdb's copy, which holds only in-frame ones; the method was immunoSEQ multiplex PCR. Here the sample spans about 1,500,000 clones, roughly 96% being singletons. With 7 bases removed from V and 2 bases from J, the gap between germline ends came to 15 bases. This CDR3 region has 14 residues. The germline CDR1 and CDR2 sequences are SGHNT and YYREEE (reference sequence). The rearrangement links TRBV5-4 to TRBJ2-5; TRBD2 might be the D (6 bases). Source material: naive CD4+ T cells sorted from blood. Subset denoted: CD45RA+ positively selected. The sequence was collected from a man aged 30 to 39 in good health. This CDR3 reads CASGRWGVQETQYF. DNA of the CDR3: TGTGCCAGCGGCCGCTGGGGGGTACAAGAGACCCAGTACTTC.